These T cell receptor beta chains were read from a single sample in a study of control samples from healthy donors and cancer patients. The data were produced by immunoSEQ multiplex PCR, yet TCRdb's version contains in-frame clones alone and is incomplete. The sample has some 210,000 clones, about 90% seen once. The sequenced sample was blood. These receptors were collected from a man aged 25-45 years in good health. The CDR3 runs from the conserved cysteine through the conserved F or W. D genes are given only for firm matches. Size is omitted from some rows. Given values are once, few, many or a class for expanded clones.

j_gene: TRBJ2-1; v_gene: TRBV10-1; d_gene: NA; abundance: few; CDR3nt: TGCGCCAGCAGTGAGTCCTCGGGAAATGAGCAGTTCTTC; CDR3aa: CASSESSGNEQFF
j_gene: TRBJ1-1; v_gene: TRBV7-9; d_gene: NA; abundance: NA; CDR3nt: TGTGCCAGCAGCTTAGAACAGGGATTGAACACTGAAGCTTTCTTT; CDR3aa: CASSLEQGLNTEAFF
j_gene: TRBJ1-3; v_gene: TRBV4-1; d_gene: NA; abundance: NA; CDR3nt: TGCGCCAGCAGCCAAGATGTCCGGACAGTCTCTGGAAACACCATATATTTT; CDR3aa: CASSQDVRTVSGNTIYF
j_gene: TRBJ2-7; v_gene: TRBV10-1; d_gene: TRBD2; abundance: NA; CDR3nt: TGCGCCAGCAGTGAAGAGTGGCGGGGGGGCCGCTACGAGCAGTACTTC; CDR3aa: CASSEEWRGGRYEQYF
j_gene: TRBJ2-7; v_gene: TRBV27; d_gene: NA; abundance: once; CDR3nt: TGTGCCAGCAGTTTTGCAGGGGAAGGCTACGAGCAGTACTTC; CDR3aa: CASSFAGEGYEQYF
j_gene: TRBJ2-3; v_gene: TRBV6-5; d_gene: NA; abundance: once; CDR3nt: TGTGCCAGCAGGGATAGGACTAGCACAGATACGCAGTATTTT; CDR3aa: CASRDRTSTDTQYF
j_gene: TRBJ2-7; v_gene: TRBV2; d_gene: NA; abundance: NA; CDR3nt: TGTGCCAGCAGTGAGGGCAGACGGGCCTCCGAGCAGTACTTC; CDR3aa: CASSEGRRASEQYF
j_gene: TRBJ2-3; v_gene: TRBV18; d_gene: TRBD1; abundance: NA; CDR3nt: TGTGCCAGCACAACCACGGGACAGGGCACAGATACGCAGTATTTT; CDR3aa: CASTTTGQGTDTQYF
j_gene: TRBJ2-3; v_gene: TRBV30; d_gene: NA; abundance: NA; CDR3nt: TGTGCCTGGAGTGTCGGGGGCCCCTTCCGAACAGATACGCAGTATTTT; CDR3aa: CAWSVGGPFRTDTQYF
j_gene: TRBJ1-4; v_gene: TRBV5-1; d_gene: TRBD1; abundance: NA; CDR3nt: TGCGCCAGCAGCCGCGGGACAGCAACTAATGAAAAACTGTTTTTT; CDR3aa: CASSRGTATNEKLFF
j_gene: TRBJ1-5; v_gene: TRBV4-1; d_gene: TRBD1; abundance: NA; CDR3nt: TGCGCCAGCAGCCAGGTCCCGGGACAGGGATCTGGTCAGCCCCAGCATTTT; CDR3aa: CASSQVPGQGSGQPQHF
j_gene: TRBJ1-5; v_gene: TRBV27; d_gene: NA; abundance: NA; CDR3nt: TGTGCCAGGTATCAAGTCTCCAATCAGCCCCAGCATTTT; CDR3aa: CARYQVSNQPQHF
j_gene: TRBJ2-3; v_gene: TRBV1; d_gene: NA; abundance: NA; CDR3nt: TGCACCAGCAGCCAAGAAAGTTGGGTGTTAGTTCGGGAAGCGGGGGGGCCGTTGGATACGCAGTATTTT; CDR3aa: CTSSQESWVLVREAGGPLDTQYF
j_gene: TRBJ1-6; v_gene: TRBV18; d_gene: NA; abundance: NA; CDR3nt: TGTGCCAGCTCACCTCCAGGGTTTTTATCACCCCTCCACTTT; CDR3aa: CASSPPGFLSPLHF
j_gene: TRBJ1-2; v_gene: TRBV10-2; d_gene: NA; abundance: NA; CDR3nt: TGCGCCAGCAGTGGATTGGACAGAGCTGGGGGCTACACCTTC; CDR3aa: CASSGLDRAGGYTF
j_gene: TRBJ1-6; v_gene: TRBV6-4; d_gene: TRBD1; abundance: NA; CDR3nt: TGTGCCAGCACAGGGGGAGTAGGCTCACCCCTCCACTTT; CDR3aa: CASTGGVGSPLHF
j_gene: TRBJ2-1; v_gene: TRBV28; d_gene: TRBD1; abundance: NA; CDR3nt: TGTGCCAGCAGCGTAGGTGGGGACAGGGGGCTCCATGAGCAGTTCTTC; CDR3aa: CASSVGGDRGLHEQFF
j_gene: TRBJ2-1; v_gene: TRBV5-5; d_gene: TRBD1; abundance: NA; CDR3nt: TGTGCCAGCAGCTTGTGGGGACAGGGGGCTCATGAGCAGTTCTTC; CDR3aa: CASSLWGQGAHEQFF
j_gene: TRBJ1-6; v_gene: TRBV14; d_gene: TRBD1; abundance: NA; CDR3nt: TGTGCCAGCAGCCCACGGGGACAGAGTAATTCACCCCTCCACTTT; CDR3aa: CASSPRGQSNSPLHF
j_gene: TRBJ2-3; v_gene: TRBV5-1; d_gene: TRBD1; abundance: NA; CDR3nt: TGCGCCAGCAGCTTCAGGGGGCAAGGGCCCCCAGATACGCAGTATTTT; CDR3aa: CASSFRGQGPPDTQYF
j_gene: TRBJ1-6; v_gene: TRBV30; d_gene: NA; abundance: NA; CDR3nt: TGTGCCTGGAGTCGAGACATCCGTAGCAATTCACCCCTCCACTTT; CDR3aa: CAWSRDIRSNSPLHF
j_gene: TRBJ1-6; v_gene: TRBV3-1/TRBV3-2; d_gene: NA; abundance: NA; CDR3nt: TGTGCCAGCAGCCAACGGCCCCTAGGAAATTCACCCCTCCACTTT; CDR3aa: CASSQRPLGNSPLHF
j_gene: TRBJ2-2; v_gene: TRBV24-1; d_gene: TRBD1; abundance: once; CDR3nt: TGTGCCACCAGTGAGACGCCGACAGGGGGCGACACCGGGGAGCTGTTTTTT; CDR3aa: CATSETPTGGDTGELFF
j_gene: TRBJ1-1; v_gene: TRBV7-8; d_gene: NA; abundance: NA; CDR3nt: TGTGCCAGCAGCTTAGGGGCCATGAACACTGAAGCTTTCTTT; CDR3aa: CASSLGAMNTEAFF
j_gene: TRBJ2-1; v_gene: TRBV21-1; d_gene: NA; abundance: NA; CDR3nt: TGTGCCAGCAGAAAAGGGGAGCAGTTCTTC; CDR3aa: CASRKGEQFF
j_gene: TRBJ1-1; v_gene: TRBV19; d_gene: NA; abundance: NA; CDR3nt: TGTGCCAGTACCTCGACAAACATGAACACTGAAGCTTTCTTT; CDR3aa: CASTSTNMNTEAFF
j_gene: TRBJ1-6; v_gene: TRBV7-9; d_gene: TRBD1; abundance: NA; CDR3nt: TGTGCCAGCAGGCCTCCGGGACAGCAATCACCCCTCCACTTT; CDR3aa: CASRPPGQQSPLHF
j_gene: TRBJ2-7; v_gene: TRBV5-1; d_gene: NA; abundance: NA; CDR3nt: TGCGCCAGCAGCTTGGACTATTTGGGGGCCGGGTTCTACGAGCAGTACTTC; CDR3aa: CASSLDYLGAGFYEQYF
j_gene: TRBJ2-3; v_gene: TRBV2; d_gene: NA; abundance: NA; CDR3nt: TGTGCCAGTAGGCTAGTGGGCATGACAGATACGCAGTATTTT; CDR3aa: CASRLVGMTDTQYF
j_gene: TRBJ2-4; v_gene: TRBV18; d_gene: NA; abundance: NA; CDR3nt: TGTGCCAGCTCGCCGACAGGAAGTCAAAACATTCAGTACTTC; CDR3aa: CASSPTGSQNIQYF
j_gene: TRBJ2-4; v_gene: TRBV4-1; d_gene: NA; abundance: NA; CDR3nt: TGCGCCAGCAGCCAAGAGGGCGGGCTAGGCGGGTCGGCCAAAAACATTCAGTACTTC; CDR3aa: CASSQEGGLGGSAKNIQYF
j_gene: TRBJ1-4; v_gene: TRBV7-9; d_gene: TRBD1; abundance: once; CDR3nt: TGTGCCAGCAGCTTAGGGGACAGGGATAATGAAAAACTGTTTTTT; CDR3aa: CASSLGDRDNEKLFF
j_gene: TRBJ1-1; v_gene: TRBV11-2; d_gene: NA; abundance: once; CDR3nt: TGTGCCAGCAGCTTATGGCTGAACACTGAAGCTTTCTTT; CDR3aa: CASSLWLNTEAFF
j_gene: TRBJ1-6; v_gene: TRBV27; d_gene: TRBD1; abundance: NA; CDR3nt: TGTGCCAGCAGTTATAAGGCAGGGGGAACTTATGATTCACCCCTCCACTTT; CDR3aa: CASSYKAGGTYDSPLHF
j_gene: TRBJ2-7; v_gene: TRBV7-2; d_gene: NA; abundance: NA; CDR3nt: TGTGCCAGCAGCCGCCGCGGCGGGGCGGGGGCTGATTACGAGCAGTACTTC; CDR3aa: CASSRRGGAGADYEQYF
j_gene: TRBJ1-5; v_gene: TRBV19; d_gene: NA; abundance: NA; CDR3nt: TGTGCCAGTATCCCCGCGGGAGGGAATCAGCCCCAGCATTTT; CDR3aa: CASIPAGGNQPQHF
j_gene: TRBJ1-1; v_gene: TRBV6-5; d_gene: TRBD1; abundance: NA; CDR3nt: TGTGCCAGCAGTCCACAGGGGACTGAAGCTTTCTTT; CDR3aa: CASSPQGTEAFF
j_gene: TRBJ2-4; v_gene: TRBV7-3; d_gene: TRBD1; abundance: NA; CDR3nt: TGTGCCAGCAGCTTCCGGGACAGGGACATTCAGTACTTC; CDR3aa: CASSFRDRDIQYF
j_gene: TRBJ2-3; v_gene: TRBV11-2; d_gene: NA; abundance: NA; CDR3nt: TGTGCCAGCACAGTAGGGGGGGGGCTAGGTTTACACACAGATACGCAGTATTTT; CDR3aa: CASTVGGGLGLHTDTQYF
j_gene: TRBJ1-4; v_gene: TRBV6-5; d_gene: NA; abundance: NA; CDR3nt: TGTGCCAGCAGCCCCGGGACGGCGGGCGAGGAAAAACTGTTTTTT; CDR3aa: CASSPGTAGEEKLFF
j_gene: TRBJ2-7; v_gene: TRBV30; d_gene: NA; abundance: NA; CDR3nt: TGTGCCTGGAGTGAACAGCACTACGAGCAGTACTTC; CDR3aa: CAWSEQHYEQYF